This T cell receptor (beta chain) derives from a study of technical replicates of blood from a few donors listed by TCRdb under 2017. This clone was detected only once. Its antigen remains undetermined. One end of the junction is discordant with germline, which a read error may explain. From the cysteine up to the phenylalanine, the CDR3 has a length of 12 residues. Only CDR3 DNA is held: 36 bases, read in frame from base 1. For CDR1 and CDR2, the germline V gene lists MNHEY and SVGAGI. The library relied on the immunoSEQ multiplex PCR assay. Drawn from immuneACCESS, this table holds only the in-frame rearrangements with V and J called that TCRdb kept. Clones are partly lost; checked studies trace under half to an unresolved V gene and leave the rest unexplained. The sample contains 84,000 or so clones, 94% of them found a single time. Less than 0.3% of the sample is in the top ten clones.

Sequenced material: T cells isolated from PBMCs. Recombination connected TRBV6-5 to TRBJ1-2; TRBD1 is perhaps the D gene, given 6 matching bases. The TCR sequence derives from a human donor in good health. The CDR3 amino acid sequence is: CATSRDRNGYTF. The DNA sequence reads TGTGCCACCAGTCGCGACAGGAATGGCTACACCTTC.